The clone carrying this T cell receptor beta chain appeared a single time. This entry comes from a study of blood T cell repertoires in COVID-19. The V gene end was trimmed by 4 bases and the J gene end by 1 base; junction bases not matched to a gene: 4. The CDR3 covers 14 residues. Germline CDR1 GTSNPN, CDR2 SVGIG (reference sequence). Study processing details: Using reference gene primer amplification, nucleated cell counts were estimated. Clones were read by immunoSEQ multiplex PCR, and TCRdb kept only the in-frame ones, dropping some. The DNA was the basis for D and trimming; V, J and clone size are from that table. The sample records approximately 210,000 clones, under 90% being singletons.

Sequencing used peripheral blood. The receptor comes from a woman of 80 years or more with COVID-19, enrolled during active disease. This chain joins TRBV30 and TRBJ1-1; 9 bases fit TRBD1. The CDR3 nucleotides are TGTGCCTGGAAGGGACAGGGAGGGAACACTGAAGCTTTCTTT. This gives the protein CAWKGQGGNTEAFF.